These 31 T cell receptor beta chains were sequenced from one sample in a study of blood T cell repertoires in COVID-19. Assay: immunoSEQ multiplex PCR; the TCRdb copy retains only in-frame clones and omits some. Of roughly 320,000 clones listed, about 87% are singletons. Sequences were obtained from peripheral blood. The receptors come from a woman in her forties or fifties with COVID-19, enrolled during active disease.

This clone occurred once. V is TRBV29-1 and J is TRBJ2-7; 9 bases are a match to TRBD1. This CDR3 contains 14 residues. V trimming: 5 bases; J trimming: 0 bases; junction bases outside the gene matches: 5. The germline V gene encodes CDR1 SQVTM and CDR2 ANQGSEA. The CDR3 here is CSVLGTGTSYEQYF. DNA for the CDR3: TGCAGCGTTTTAGGGACAGGGACCTCCTACGAGCAGTACTTC.

The genes are TRBV13 and TRBJ2-2, with a weak D call TRBD2 (6 bases). Trimming removed 0 bases at V and 5 bases at J, with 19 bases between. Germline-derived CDR1 and CDR2 are PRHDT and FYEKMQ (reference sequence). This CDR3 comprises 18 residues. The CDR3 loop is CASSLGLMGSGKTGELFF. The DNA for the CDR3 is TGTGCCAGCAGCTTAGGCCTAATGGGTAGCGGAAAAACCGGGGAGCTGTTTTTT. The full variable domain, rest sourced from reference TRBV13 and TRBJ2-2, is AAGVIQSPRHLIKEKRETATLKCYPIPRHDTVYWYQQGPGQDPQFLISFYEKMQSDKGSIPDRFSAQQFSDYHSELNMSSLELGDSALYFCASSLGLMGSGKTGELFFGEGSRLTVL.

The chain uses TRBV6-2 or TRBV6-3 and TRBJ2-1, with 9 bases that match TRBD2. The germline CDR1 and CDR2 sequences are MNHEY and SVGEGT. The V and J ends lost 6 bases and 5 bases, in that order; junction bases with no gene match: 11. The CDR3 length is 16 residues. In DNA form, the CDR3 reads TGTGCCAGCAGCCCGGAAGCGGGAGGACCGAACAATGAGCAGTTCTTC. It translates to CASSPEAGGPNNEQFF.

The chain combines TRBV6-4 with TRBJ1-4, with 7 bases that match TRBD1. This CDR3 has 15 residues. V lost 0 bases and J lost 5; bases outside the gene matches: 3. The V gene's germline CDR1 is MRHNA and CDR2 SNTAGT. The CDR3: CASSDSGGSNEKLFF. In DNA form, the CDR3 reads TGTGCCAGCAGTGACTCAGGGGGCTCGAATGAAAAACTGTTTTTT.

The rearrangement links TRBV3-1 (or the pseudogene TRBV3-2) to TRBJ1-4; weak D call: TRBD1 (6 bases). The CDR3 totals 15 residues. V shed 4 bases and J shed 0 bases, with 9 bases lying between them. CDR1 is LGHDT and CDR2 is YNNKEL in the germline V gene (reference sequence). CDR3 protein: CASSPAGATNEKLFF. Here the CDR3 DNA reads TGTGCCAGCAGCCCCGCAGGGGCAACTAATGAAAAACTGTTTTTT.

V usage is TRBV4-1 and J usage is TRBJ2-1; a weak D match, TRBD2 (5 bases). Trimming cost V 4 bases and J 10 bases, with 14 bases left between them. CDR1 and CDR2 from the germline V gene are MGHRA and YSYEKL. The CDR3 totals 13 residues. CDR3 residues: CASSLLVREEQFF. In DNA form, the CDR3 reads TGCGCCAGCAGCCTGCTCGTTAGGGAGGAGCAGTTCTTC.

This clone has more than one count but fewer than ten. The DNA for the CDR3 is TGTGCCAGCTCACCACCGGGCGTCCGCACGGAGCAGTACTTC. Translated, it gives CASSPPGVRTEQYF. V and J are TRBV18 and TRBJ2-7; D ambiguous. Germline values: CDR1 KGHSH, CDR2 LQKENI. Trimming stripped 0 bases from V and 7 bases from J, with 13 bases between. This CDR3 spans 14 amino acids.

The CDR3 is CASSPSRGSYEQYF. CDR3 nucleotides: TGTGCCAGCAGTCCTAGTAGGGGCTCCTACGAGCAGTACTTC. V usage is TRBV6-6 and J usage is TRBJ2-7; D is possibly TRBD1 (5 bases). CDR3 length: 14 residues. Germline-derived CDR1 and CDR2 are MNHNY and SVGAGI (reference sequence). Trimming shortened V by 5 bases and J by 0 bases, and 11 bases separated the two germline ends.

The chain carries TRBV19 and TRBJ2-3; 10 nucleotides match TRBD2. This CDR3 has 14 amino acids. J gave up 1 base and V 9 bases, and 4 bases lay outside the gene matches. Germline V gene lookup returns CDR1 LNHDA and CDR2 SQIVND (reference sequence). For the CDR3, the DNA is TGTGCCAGCTCCAGCGGGGGGGGCACAGATACGCAGTATTTT. It is translated as CASSSGGGTDTQYF.

This clone showed up just a few times. The chain is built from TRBV7-9 and TRBJ2-1, with 10 bases matching TRBD2. With 1 base clipped from V and 7 bases from J, the junction kept 7 bases outside the gene matches. This CDR3 is 16 amino acids long. CDR1 and CDR2 from the germline V gene are SEHNR and FQNEAQ (reference sequence). CDR3 amino acids: CASSLVSGRARNEQFF. The CDR3 bases are TGTGCCAGCAGCTTAGTAAGCGGGAGGGCCAGAAATGAGCAGTTCTTC.

This clone came up a few times. J is TRBJ1-1 and V is TRBV12-3 or TRBV12-4, with D unresolved. The CDR3 length is 13 residues. V was pared by 4 bases and J by 3 bases, with 9 bases between. The CDR3 loop is CASSYKGDTEAFF. The CDR3, as DNA: TGTGCCAGCAGTTACAAGGGAGACACTGAAGCTTTCTTT.

This chain connects TRBV5-5 to TRBJ1-3; D possibly corresponds to TRBD1 (5 bases). The germline V gene encodes CDR1 SGHKS and CDR2 YYEKEE (reference sequence). V was trimmed by 0 bases and J by 2 bases, leaving 6 bases between them. The CDR3 totals 14 residues. Here the CDR3 reads CASSLEGPGNTIYF. The CDR3, as DNA: TGTGCCAGCAGCTTGGAGGGGCCTGGAAACACCATATATTTT. Based on the CDR3 plus reference TRBV5-5 and TRBJ1-3, the full variable domain is DAGVTQSPTHLIKTRGQQVTLRCSPISGHKSVSWYQQVLGQGPQFIFQYYEKEERGRGNFPDRFSARQFPNYSSELNVNALLLGDSALYLCASSLEGPGNTIYFGEGSWLTVV.

The chain carries TRBV3-1 (or the pseudogene TRBV3-2) and TRBJ2-7; 12 bases line up with TRBD1. This CDR3 has 15 residues. The V and J ends lost 1 base and 5 bases, in that order; junction bases with no gene match: 3. The germline V gene encodes CDR1 LGHDT and CDR2 YNNKEL (reference sequence). The CDR3 reads CASSQAGTGGNEQYF. The CDR3 nucleotides read TGTGCCAGCAGCCAAGCCGGGACAGGGGGCAACGAGCAGTACTTC.

The chain joins TRBV19 to TRBJ2-7; the match to TRBD1 covers 7 bases. From germline, CDR1 is LNHDA and CDR2 SQIVND (reference sequence). The CDR3 covers 14 residues. The junction had 9 bases not matched to a gene; V was cut back by 4 bases and J by 6 bases. The CDR3 protein is CASSTTGRLIEQYF. DNA of the CDR3: TGTGCCAGTAGTACGACAGGGCGTTTGATCGAGCAGTACTTC.

The rearrangement uses TRBV9 and TRBJ2-1; TRBD2 agrees at 12 bases. Germline values: CDR1 SGDLS, CDR2 YYNGEE. The ends lost 6 bases at V and 2 bases at J; junction bases unmatched: 3. CDR3 size: 15 residues. The CDR3, as DNA: TGTGCCAGCACTCGGACTAGCGGGACCTACAATGAGCAGTTCTTC. Its translation is CASTRTSGTYNEQFF.

V gene TRBV2 combines with J gene TRBJ2-7, with TRBD2 identical over 10 bases. The CDR3 sequence is 15 residues long. CDR1 SNHLY and CDR2 FYNNEI come from the germline V gene. V was pared by 6 bases and J by 4 bases, with 9 bases of the junction left unmatched. CDR3 DNA: TGTGCCAGCAGCGGGACACTAGCGGGGTCGTACGAGCAGTACTTC. It encodes CASSGTLAGSYEQYF.

V gene TRBV19 combines with J gene TRBJ1-2; D is possibly TRBD1 (6 bases). V lost 6 bases and J lost 3, with 17 bases in between. From germline, CDR1 is LNHDA and CDR2 SQIVND (reference sequence). The CDR3 totals 15 residues. Written as DNA, the CDR3 is TGTGCCAGTAGCGTAATCCAGGGGAGAGACTATGGCTACACCTTC. This gives the protein CASSVIQGRDYGYTF.

The chain recombines TRBV4-1 with TRBJ2-7; TRBD1 matches at 7 bases. The CDR3 contains 15 residues. J was trimmed by 2 bases and V by 4 bases; bases with no gene match: 8. The germline V gene encodes CDR1 MGHRA and CDR2 YSYEKL. Here the CDR3 DNA reads TGCGCCAGCAGCCTACAGACAGGGAGAACCTACGAGCAGTACTTC. Translated, it gives CASSLQTGRTYEQYF.

The V call is TRBV30, the J call TRBJ2-1; D uncertain. Trimming took 1 base from V and 8 from J, leaving 15 bases between them. Germline values: CDR1 GTSNPN, CDR2 SVGIG (reference sequence). This CDR3 region has 14 residues. CDR3 region: CAWSAHPMGDEQFF. For the CDR3, the DNA is TGTGCCTGGAGTGCTCACCCCATGGGCGATGAGCAGTTCTTC.

The chain employs TRBV5-1 and TRBJ2-3, with 14 bases aligning to TRBD2. The CDR3 runs to 19 residues. J lost 4 bases, V lost 1 base, and 11 bases had no gene match. Germline V lookup: CDR1 SGHRS, CDR2 YFSETQ. CDR3 coding DNA: TGCGCCAGCAGCTTGAACAGACTAGCGGGAGGGCTAGGGGCAGATACGCAGTATTTT. The encoded protein is CASSLNRLAGGLGADTQYF. Full variable domain (remainder filled in from reference TRBV5-1 and TRBJ2-3): KAGVTQTPRYLIKTRGQQVTLSCSPISGHRSVSWYQQTPGQGLQFLFEYFSETQRNKGNFPGRFSGRQFSNSRSEMNVSTLELGDSALYLCASSLNRLAGGLGADTQYFGPGTRLTVL.

The rearrangement joins TRBV7-2 to TRBJ2-4; D is ambiguous. Germline V gives CDR1 SGHTA, CDR2 FQGNSA. The ends were cut back, 3 bases at V and 3 bases at J, with 9 bases in the middle. The CDR3 has 14 amino acids. CDR3 sequence reads: CASSFQPYKNIQYF. The CDR3 nucleotides are TGTGCCAGCAGCTTCCAACCCTACAAAAACATTCAGTACTTC. Based on the CDR3 plus reference TRBV7-2 and TRBJ2-4, the full variable domain is GAGVSQSPSNKVTEKGKDVELRCDPISGHTALYWYRQSLGQGLEFLIYFQGNSAPDKSGLPSDRFSAERTGGSVSTLTIQRTQQEDSAVYLCASSFQPYKNIQYFGAGTRLSVL.

This clone was detected only a few times. This rearrangement joins TRBV7-2 to TRBJ2-2, with D unresolved. This CDR3 contains 14 residues. CDR1 is SGHTA and CDR2 is FQGNSA in the germline V gene. V was trimmed by 5 bases and J by 6 bases, leaving 13 bases between them. The DNA of the CDR3 is TGTGCCAGCAGCCCCCGACTGGTCCCCGGGGAGCTGTTTTTT. Amino acids: CASSPRLVPGELFF.

This clone has only a few counts. V usage is TRBV11-3 and J usage is TRBJ1-6, with 7 bases that match TRBD1. The CDR3 is 15 amino acids. Germline V gives CDR1 SGHNT, CDR2 YENEEA. With 6 bases clipped from V and 5 bases from J, the junction kept 7 bases outside the gene matches. CDR3 nucleotides: TGTGCCAGCAGGACTACAGGGGCCCATAATTCACCCCTCCACTTT. Translated, it gives CASRTTGAHNSPLHF.

J is TRBJ2-1 and V is TRBV7-9; 9 bases match TRBD2. CDR1 is SEHNR and CDR2 is FQNEAQ in the germline V gene (reference sequence). CDR3 length: 17 amino acids. V lost 0 bases and J lost 1; bases outside the gene matches: 4. CDR3 coding DNA: TGTGCCAGCAGCTTAGCCAGCGGGAGGCCTTCCTACAATGAGCAGTTCTTC. It specifies CASSLASGRPSYNEQFF. Supplemented by reference TRBV7-9 and TRBJ2-1, the full variable domain reads DTGVSQNPRHKITKRGQNVTFRCDPISEHNRLYWYRQTLGQGPEFLTYFQNEAQLEKSRLLSDRFSAERPKGSFSTLEIQRTEQGDSAMYLCASSLASGRPSYNEQFFGPGTRLTVL.

This chain connects TRBV30 to TRBJ1-5, with 8 bases fitting TRBD1. The CDR3 covers 16 residues. The ends lost 1 base at V and 2 bases at J; junction bases unmatched: 7. Germline lookup yields CDR1 GTSNPN and CDR2 SVGIG (reference sequence). CDR3 coding DNA: TGTGCCTGGAGTGCGACAACAGGGGGGCGCAATCAGCCCCAGCATTTT. This encodes CAWSATTGGRNQPQHF. Supplemented by reference TRBV30 and TRBJ1-5, the full variable domain reads SQTIHQWPATLVQPVGSPLSLECTVEGTSNPNLYWYRQAAGRGLQLLFYSVGIGQISSEVPQNLSASRPQDRQFILSSKKLLLSDSGFYLCAWSATTGGRNQPQHFGDGTRLSIL.

This clone was seen a handful of times. This chain joins TRBV6-1 and TRBJ1-2; TRBD1 matches at 7 bases. The CDR3 totals 19 residues. Germline CDR1 reads MNHNS; CDR2 reads SASEGT. J was trimmed by 4 bases and V by 0 bases; bases with no gene match: 17. CDR3 residues: CASSEAYGGGGRLGYGYTF. DNA of the CDR3: TGTGCCAGCAGTGAAGCTTATGGAGGGGGCGGTCGTCTCGGCTATGGCTACACCTTC.

This clone was seen only once. Here the CDR3 reads CSAKSGVNTGELFF. CDR3 DNA sequence: TGCAGCGCAAAATCGGGGGTAAACACCGGGGAGCTGTTTTTT. This rearrangement joins TRBV29-1 to TRBJ2-2; tentatively, D is TRBD2 (6 bases). This CDR3 contains 14 residues. CDR1 is SQVTM, CDR2 ANQGSEA, per germline. V lost 7 bases and J lost 2, with 14 bases in between.

This clone was counted a few times. DNA for the CDR3: TGTGCCAGCAGCCAGGCCGGGGAGCTGTTTTTT. Translating it yields CASSQAGELFF. J is TRBJ2-2 and V is TRBV11-3; D uncertain. CDR1 and CDR2 (germline): SGHNT, YENEEA. The V end lost 5 bases, the J end lost 6 bases, and 4 bases lay between the germline ends. The CDR3 consists of 11 residues.

This clone was seen only once. The CDR3 DNA reads as TGTGCCAGCAGCTTGAGAGCCGGGGAGACCCAGTACTTC. Its protein is CASSLRAGETQYF. The rearrangement links TRBV5-4 to TRBJ2-5; D unclear. This CDR3 has 13 residues. Germline-derived CDR1 and CDR2 are SGHNT and YYREEE (reference sequence). V lost 1 base and J 5 bases, leaving 9 bases between the germline ends.

This clone was counted a single time. This chain joins TRBV10-3 and TRBJ2-4; D not resolved. The V gene lost 5 bases and the J gene lost 13 bases, with 21 bases spanning the gap. The CDR3 spans 14 residues. The V gene's germline CDR1 is ENHRY and CDR2 SYGVKD. The CDR3 DNA sequence: TGTGCCATCAGTTCCAGCGAGACCGGAGCCATACAGTACTTC. It encodes CAISSSETGAIQYF.

This clone was seen a single time. This chain uses TRBV14 with TRBJ2-1; TRBD1 agrees at 11 bases. Losses at the gene ends were 6 bases for V and 6 bases for J; bases not matched to a gene: 4. This CDR3 is 14 amino acids long. The germline V gene has CDR1 SGHDN and CDR2 FVKESK. The DNA for the CDR3 is TGTGCCAGCAGACCCGGGACAGGGGGCAATGAGCAGTTCTTC. Amino acid sequence: CASRPGTGGNEQFF.